The clone carrying this T cell receptor beta chain was picked up a small number of times. The sample is drawn from a study of patients and donors after allogeneic stem cell transplantation. One entry per CDR3 protein, called by TCRdb with MiXCR from the RT-PCR reads. The table includes some 960,000 distinct CDR3 sequences, more than 15% detected once. V dropped 3 bases and J dropped 3; count of bases not matched to a gene: 3. Per the germline V gene, CDR1 is SGDLS and CDR2 is YYNGEE. The CDR3 consists of 14 residues. The sequencing input was blood, either unsorted or a sorted T cell fraction (not recorded which). The rearrangement uses TRBV9 and TRBJ2-1, with TRBD1 identical over 7 bases. The TCR sequence derives from a human donor who was either an allogeneic HSCT recipient or a stem cell or donor lymphocyte infusion donor (not recorded which). It is not recorded whose cells these are; they may come from a transplant donor. CDR3 sequence reads: CASSEGALYNEQFF. The DNA for the CDR3 is TGTGCCAGCAGCGAGGGGGCCCTCTACAATGAGCAGTTCTTC.